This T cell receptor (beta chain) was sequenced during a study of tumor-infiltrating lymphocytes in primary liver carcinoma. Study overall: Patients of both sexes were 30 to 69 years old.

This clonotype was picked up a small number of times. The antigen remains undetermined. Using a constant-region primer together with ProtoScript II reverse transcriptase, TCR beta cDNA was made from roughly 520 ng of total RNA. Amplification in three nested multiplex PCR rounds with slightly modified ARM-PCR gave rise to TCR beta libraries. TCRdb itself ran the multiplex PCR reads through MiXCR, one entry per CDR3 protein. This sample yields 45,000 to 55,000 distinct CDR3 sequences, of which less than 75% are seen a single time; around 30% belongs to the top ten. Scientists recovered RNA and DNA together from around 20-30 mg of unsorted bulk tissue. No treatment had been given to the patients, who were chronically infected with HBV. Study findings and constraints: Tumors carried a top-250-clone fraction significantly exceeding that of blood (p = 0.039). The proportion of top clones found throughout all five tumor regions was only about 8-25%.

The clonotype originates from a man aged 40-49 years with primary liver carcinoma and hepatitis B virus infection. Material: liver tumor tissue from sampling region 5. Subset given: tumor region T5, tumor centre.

The CDR3 DNA reads TGTGCCAGCAGTTTGGGGTATAGCGAATACAATGAGCAGTTCTTC. Translated, it gives CASSLGYSEYNEQFF. The chain combines TRBV27 with TRBJ2-1, with D maybe TRBD2 (5 bases). V was clipped by 3 bases and J by 4 bases, with 13 bases between them. There are 15 residues in the CDR3. Looked up from germline, CDR1 is MNHEY and CDR2 is SMNVEV (reference sequence).